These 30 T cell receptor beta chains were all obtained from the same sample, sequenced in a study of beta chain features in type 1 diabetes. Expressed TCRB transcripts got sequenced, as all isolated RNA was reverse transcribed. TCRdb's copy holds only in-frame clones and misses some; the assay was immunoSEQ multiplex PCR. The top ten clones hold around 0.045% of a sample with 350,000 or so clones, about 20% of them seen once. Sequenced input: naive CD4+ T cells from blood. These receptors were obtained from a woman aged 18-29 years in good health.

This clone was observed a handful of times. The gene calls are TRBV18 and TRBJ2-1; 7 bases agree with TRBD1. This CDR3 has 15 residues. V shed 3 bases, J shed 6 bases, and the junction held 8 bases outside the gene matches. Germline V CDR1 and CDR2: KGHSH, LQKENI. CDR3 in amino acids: CASSPPGTEFNEQFF. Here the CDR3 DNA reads TGTGCCAGCTCACCCCCCGGGACAGAGTTCAATGAGCAGTTCTTC.

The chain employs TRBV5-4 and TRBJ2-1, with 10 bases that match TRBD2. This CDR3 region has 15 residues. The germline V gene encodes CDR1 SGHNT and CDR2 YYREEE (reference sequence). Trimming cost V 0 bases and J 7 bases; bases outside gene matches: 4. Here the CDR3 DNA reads TGTGCCAGCAGCTTGGACCTAGCGGGAGCTAATGAGCAGTTCTTC. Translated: CASSLDLAGANEQFF.

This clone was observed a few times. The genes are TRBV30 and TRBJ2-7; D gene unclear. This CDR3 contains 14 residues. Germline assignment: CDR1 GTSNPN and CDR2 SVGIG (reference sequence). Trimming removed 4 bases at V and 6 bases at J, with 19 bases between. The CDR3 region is CAWITSTGSGEQYF. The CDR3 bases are TGTGCCTGGATCACTTCCACCGGGTCTGGCGAGCAGTACTTC.

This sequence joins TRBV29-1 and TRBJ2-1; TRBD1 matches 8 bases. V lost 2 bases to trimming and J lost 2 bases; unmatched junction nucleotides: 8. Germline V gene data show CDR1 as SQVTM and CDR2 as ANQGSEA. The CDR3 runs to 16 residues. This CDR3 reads CSVERLQGAAYNEQFF. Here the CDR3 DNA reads TGCAGCGTTGAACGTCTTCAGGGGGCGGCCTACAATGAGCAGTTCTTC.

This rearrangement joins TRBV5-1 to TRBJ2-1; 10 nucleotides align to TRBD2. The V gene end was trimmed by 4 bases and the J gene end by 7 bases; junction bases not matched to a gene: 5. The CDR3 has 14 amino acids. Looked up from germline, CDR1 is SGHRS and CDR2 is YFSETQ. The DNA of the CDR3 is TGCGCCAGCAGCCCTGGACTAGCGGAAAATGAGCAGTTCTTC. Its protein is CASSPGLAENEQFF. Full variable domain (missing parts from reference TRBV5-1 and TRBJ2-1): KAGVTQTPRYLIKTRGQQVTLSCSPISGHRSVSWYQQTPGQGLQFLFEYFSETQRNKGNFPGRFSGRQFSNSRSEMNVSTLELGDSALYLCASSPGLAENEQFFGPGTRLTVL.

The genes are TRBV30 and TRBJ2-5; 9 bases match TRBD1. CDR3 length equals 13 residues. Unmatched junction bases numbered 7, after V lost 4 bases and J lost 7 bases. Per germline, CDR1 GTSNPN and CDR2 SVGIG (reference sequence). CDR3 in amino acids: CAWKGTGSGTQYF. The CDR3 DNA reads TGTGCCTGGAAGGGGACAGGGTCTGGGACCCAGTACTTC.

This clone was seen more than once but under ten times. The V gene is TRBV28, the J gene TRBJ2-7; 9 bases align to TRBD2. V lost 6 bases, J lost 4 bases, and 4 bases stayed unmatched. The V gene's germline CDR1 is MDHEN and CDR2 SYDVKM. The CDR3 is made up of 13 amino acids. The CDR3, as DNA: TGTGCCAGCAGCCCTACTAGCGGGTACGAGCAGTACTTC. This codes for CASSPTSGYEQYF.

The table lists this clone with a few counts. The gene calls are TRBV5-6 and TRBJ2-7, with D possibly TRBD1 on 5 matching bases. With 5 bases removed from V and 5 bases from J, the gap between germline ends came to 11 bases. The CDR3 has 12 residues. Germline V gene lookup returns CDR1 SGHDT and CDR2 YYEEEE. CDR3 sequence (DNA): TGTGCCAGCAGAAGAGGCAGGGACGAGCAGTACTTC. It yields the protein CASRRGRDEQYF.

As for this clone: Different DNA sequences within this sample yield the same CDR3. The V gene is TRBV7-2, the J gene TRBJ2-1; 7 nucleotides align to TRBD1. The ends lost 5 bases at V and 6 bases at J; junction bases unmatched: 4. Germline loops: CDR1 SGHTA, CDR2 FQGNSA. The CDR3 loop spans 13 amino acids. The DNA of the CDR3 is TGTGCCAGCAGCCCAGGGGGTGGCAATGAGCAGTTCTTC. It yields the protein CASSPGGGNEQFF.

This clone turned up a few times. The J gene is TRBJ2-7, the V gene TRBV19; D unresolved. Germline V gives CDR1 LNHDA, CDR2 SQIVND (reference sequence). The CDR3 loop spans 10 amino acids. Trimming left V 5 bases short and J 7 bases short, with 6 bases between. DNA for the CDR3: TGTGCCAGTAGTGAACAGGAGCAGTACTTC. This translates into CASSEQEQYF.

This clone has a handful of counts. CDR3 nucleotide sequence: TGTGCCAGCAGGTATAATGAGCAGTTCTTC. Translation: CASRYNEQFF. This chain joins TRBV6-5 and TRBJ2-1; no definite D call. The V end was cut by 6 bases, the J end by 7 bases, with 4 bases between. This CDR3 is built from 10 residues. Per germline, CDR1 MNHEY and CDR2 SVGAGI.

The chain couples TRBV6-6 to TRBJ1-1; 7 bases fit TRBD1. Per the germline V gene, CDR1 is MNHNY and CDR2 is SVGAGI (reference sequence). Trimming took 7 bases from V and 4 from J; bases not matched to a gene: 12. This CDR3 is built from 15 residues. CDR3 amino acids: CASNVYRGDFTEAFF. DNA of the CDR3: TGTGCCAGCAATGTTTACAGGGGAGACTTCACTGAAGCTTTCTTT.

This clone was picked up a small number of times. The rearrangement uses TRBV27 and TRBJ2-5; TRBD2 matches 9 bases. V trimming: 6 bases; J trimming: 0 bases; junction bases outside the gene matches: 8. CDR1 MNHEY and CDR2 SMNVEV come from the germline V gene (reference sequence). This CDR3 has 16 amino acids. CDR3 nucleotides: TGTGCCAGCAGGGCCCCGGGACTAGCTAACCAAGAGACCCAGTACTTC. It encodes CASRAPGLANQETQYF.

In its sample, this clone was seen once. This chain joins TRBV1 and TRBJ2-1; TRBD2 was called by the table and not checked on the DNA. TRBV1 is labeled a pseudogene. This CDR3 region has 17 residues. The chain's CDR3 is CTSSQGWASGRAYEQFF. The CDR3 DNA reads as TGCACCAGCAGCCAAGGGTGGGCTAGCGGGAGGGCCTATGAGCAGTTCTTC.

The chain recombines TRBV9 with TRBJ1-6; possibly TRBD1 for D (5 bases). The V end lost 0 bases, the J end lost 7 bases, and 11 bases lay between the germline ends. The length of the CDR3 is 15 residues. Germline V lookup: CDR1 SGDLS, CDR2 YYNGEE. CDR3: CASSVGGDGNSPLHF. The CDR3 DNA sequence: TGTGCCAGCAGCGTAGGCGGGGACGGCAATTCACCCCTCCACTTT. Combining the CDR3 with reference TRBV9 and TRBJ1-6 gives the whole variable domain DSGVTQTPKHLITATGQRVTLRCSPRSGDLSVYWYQQSLDQGLQFLIQYYNGEERAKGNILERFSAQQFPDLHSELNLSSLELGDSALYFCASSVGGDGNSPLHFGNGTRLTVT.

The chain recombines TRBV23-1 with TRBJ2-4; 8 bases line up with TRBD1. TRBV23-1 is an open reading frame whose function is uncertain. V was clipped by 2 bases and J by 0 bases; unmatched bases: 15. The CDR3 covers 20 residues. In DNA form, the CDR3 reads TGCGCCAGCAGTCAAGGGGTTTCGAGACAGGGGACTCTAGCCAAAAACATTCAGTACTTC. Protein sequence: CASSQGVSRQGTLAKNIQYF.

The CDR3 DNA reads TGTGCCAGCAGCTCTTCTACAGGGTCCGGCTACGAGCAGTACTTC. Encoded protein: CASSSSTGSGYEQYF. This sequence joins TRBV5-4 and TRBJ2-7, with D perhaps matching TRBD1 (6 bases). This CDR3 has 15 residues. Trimming pared 3 bases from V and 3 bases from J, leaving 16 bases between. Germline V CDR1 and CDR2: SGHNT, YYREEE (reference sequence). The entire variable domain, with the rest obtained from reference TRBV5-4 and TRBJ2-7, is as follows: ETGVTQSPTHLIKTRGQQVTLRCSSQSGHNTVSWYQQALGQGPQFIFQYYREEENGRGNFPPRFSGLQFPNYSSELNVNALELDDSALYLCASSSSTGSGYEQYFGPGTRLTVT.

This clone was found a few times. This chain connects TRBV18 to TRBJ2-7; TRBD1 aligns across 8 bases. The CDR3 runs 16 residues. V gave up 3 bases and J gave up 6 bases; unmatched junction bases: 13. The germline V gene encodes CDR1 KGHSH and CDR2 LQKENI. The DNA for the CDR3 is TGTGCCAGCTCACCGCCCACAGGGGGTCCCCTAGGCGAGCAGTACTTC. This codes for CASSPPTGGPLGEQYF.

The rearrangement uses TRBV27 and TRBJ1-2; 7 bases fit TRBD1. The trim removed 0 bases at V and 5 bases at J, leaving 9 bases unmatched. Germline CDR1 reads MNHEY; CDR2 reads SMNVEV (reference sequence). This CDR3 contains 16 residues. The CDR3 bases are TGTGCCAGCAGTTTATCCCGGACAGGCAAGGCGTATGGCTACACCTTC. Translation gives CASSLSRTGKAYGYTF.

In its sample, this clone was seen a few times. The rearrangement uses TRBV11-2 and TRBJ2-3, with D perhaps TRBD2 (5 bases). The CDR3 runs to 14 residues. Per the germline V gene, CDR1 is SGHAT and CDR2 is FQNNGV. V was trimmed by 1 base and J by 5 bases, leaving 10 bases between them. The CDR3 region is CASSLGAARDTQYF. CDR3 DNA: TGTGCCAGCAGCTTAGGAGCGGCCAGAGATACGCAGTATTTT.

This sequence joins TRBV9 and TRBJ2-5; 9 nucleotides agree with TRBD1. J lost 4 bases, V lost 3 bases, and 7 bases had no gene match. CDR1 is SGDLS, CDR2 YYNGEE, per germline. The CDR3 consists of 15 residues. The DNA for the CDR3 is TGTGCCAGCAGCGCGGGACAGGGATTGGTAGAGACCCAGTACTTC. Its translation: CASSAGQGLVETQYF.

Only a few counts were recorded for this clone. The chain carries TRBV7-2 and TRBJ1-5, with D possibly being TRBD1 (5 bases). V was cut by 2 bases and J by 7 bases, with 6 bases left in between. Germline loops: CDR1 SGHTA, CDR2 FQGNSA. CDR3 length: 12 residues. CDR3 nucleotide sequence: TGTGCCAGCAGCTTACAGGGCCAGCCCCAGCATTTT. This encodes CASSLQGQPQHF.

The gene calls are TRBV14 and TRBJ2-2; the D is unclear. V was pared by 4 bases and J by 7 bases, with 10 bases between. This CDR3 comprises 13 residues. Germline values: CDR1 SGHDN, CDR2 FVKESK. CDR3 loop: CASSPRTSGELFF. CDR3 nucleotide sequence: TGTGCCAGCAGCCCTAGAACGAGCGGGGAGCTGTTTTTT.

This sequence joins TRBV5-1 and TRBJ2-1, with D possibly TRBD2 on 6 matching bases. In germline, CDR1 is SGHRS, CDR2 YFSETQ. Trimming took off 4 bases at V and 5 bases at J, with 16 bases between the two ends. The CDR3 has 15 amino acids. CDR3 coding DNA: TGCGCCAGCAGCCAGGCCGGGAGTGGCCACAATGAGCAGTTCTTC. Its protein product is CASSQAGSGHNEQFF.

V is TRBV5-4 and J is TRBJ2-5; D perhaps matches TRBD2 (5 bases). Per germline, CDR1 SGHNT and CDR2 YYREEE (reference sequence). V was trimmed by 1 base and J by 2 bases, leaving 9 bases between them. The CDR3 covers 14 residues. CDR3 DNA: TGTGCCAGCAGCTTGATCGGGGAACAAGAGACCCAGTACTTC. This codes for CASSLIGEQETQYF.

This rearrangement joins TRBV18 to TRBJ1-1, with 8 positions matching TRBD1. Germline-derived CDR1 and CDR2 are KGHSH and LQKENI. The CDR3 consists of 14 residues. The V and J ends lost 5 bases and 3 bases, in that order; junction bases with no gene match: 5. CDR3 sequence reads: CASSAQQGDTEAFF. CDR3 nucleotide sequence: TGTGCCAGCTCAGCCCAACAGGGGGACACTGAAGCTTTCTTT.

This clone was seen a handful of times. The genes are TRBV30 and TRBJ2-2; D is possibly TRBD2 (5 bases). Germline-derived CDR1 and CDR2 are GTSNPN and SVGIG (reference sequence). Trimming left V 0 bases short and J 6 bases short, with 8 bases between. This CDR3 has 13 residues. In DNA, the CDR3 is TGTGCCTGGAGTGTACAAGCGGCCGGGGAGCTGTTTTTT. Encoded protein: CAWSVQAAGELFF.

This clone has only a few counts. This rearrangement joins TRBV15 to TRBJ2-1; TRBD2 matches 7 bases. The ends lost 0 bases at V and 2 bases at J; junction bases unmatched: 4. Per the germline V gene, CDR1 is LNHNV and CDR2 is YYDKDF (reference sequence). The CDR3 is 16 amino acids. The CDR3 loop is CATSRDSLAAYNEQFF. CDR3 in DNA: TGTGCCACCAGCAGAGATAGCCTAGCGGCCTACAATGAGCAGTTCTTC. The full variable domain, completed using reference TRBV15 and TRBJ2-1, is DAMVIQNPRYQVTQFGKPVTLSCSQTLNHNVMYWYQQKSSQAPKLLFHYYDKDFNNEADTPDNFQSRRPNTSFCFLDIRSPGLGDTAMYLCATSRDSLAAYNEQFFGPGTRLTVL.

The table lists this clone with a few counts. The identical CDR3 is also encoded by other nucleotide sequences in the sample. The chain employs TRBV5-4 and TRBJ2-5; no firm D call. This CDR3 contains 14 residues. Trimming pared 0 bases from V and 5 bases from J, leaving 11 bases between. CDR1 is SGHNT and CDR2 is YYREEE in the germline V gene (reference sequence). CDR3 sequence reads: CASSLEAGGETQYF. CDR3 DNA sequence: TGTGCCAGCAGCTTGGAGGCAGGTGGGGAGACCCAGTACTTC.

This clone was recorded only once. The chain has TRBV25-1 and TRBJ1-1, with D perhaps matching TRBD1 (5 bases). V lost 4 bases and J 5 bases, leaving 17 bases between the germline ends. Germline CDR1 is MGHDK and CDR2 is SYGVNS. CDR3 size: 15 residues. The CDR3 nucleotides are TGTGCCAGCAGTGCCACCTCAGGGCAGGGAACTGAAGCTTTCTTT. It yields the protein CASSATSGQGTEAFF.